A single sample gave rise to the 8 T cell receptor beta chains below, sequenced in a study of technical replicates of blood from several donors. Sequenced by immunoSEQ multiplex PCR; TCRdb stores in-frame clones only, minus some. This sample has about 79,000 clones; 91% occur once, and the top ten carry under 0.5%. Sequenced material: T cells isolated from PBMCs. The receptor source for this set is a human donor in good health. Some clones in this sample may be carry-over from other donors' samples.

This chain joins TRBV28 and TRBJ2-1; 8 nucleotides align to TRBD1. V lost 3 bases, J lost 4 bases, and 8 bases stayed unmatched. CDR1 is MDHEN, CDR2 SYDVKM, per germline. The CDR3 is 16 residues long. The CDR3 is CASSLTRDRPYNEQFF. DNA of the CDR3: TGTGCCAGCAGTTTGACCCGGGACAGGCCATACAATGAGCAGTTCTTC.

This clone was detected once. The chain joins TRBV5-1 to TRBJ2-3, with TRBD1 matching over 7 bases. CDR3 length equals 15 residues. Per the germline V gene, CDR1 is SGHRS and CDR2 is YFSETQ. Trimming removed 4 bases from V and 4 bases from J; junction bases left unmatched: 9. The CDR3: CASSTDRAGADTQYF. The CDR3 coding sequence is TGCGCCAGCAGCACAGACAGGGCCGGGGCAGATACGCAGTATTTT. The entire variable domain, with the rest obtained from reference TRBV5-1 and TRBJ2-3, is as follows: KAGVTQTPRYLIKTRGQQVTLSCSPISGHRSVSWYQQTPGQGLQFLFEYFSETQRNKGNFPGRFSGRQFSNSRSEMNVSTLELGDSALYLCASSTDRAGADTQYFGPGTRLTVL.

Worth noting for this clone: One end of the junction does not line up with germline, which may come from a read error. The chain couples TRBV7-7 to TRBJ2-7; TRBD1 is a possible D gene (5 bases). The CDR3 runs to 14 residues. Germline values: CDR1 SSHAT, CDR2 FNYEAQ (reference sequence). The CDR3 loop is CASSLKGNSYEQYF. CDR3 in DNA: TGTGCTAGCAGCTTAAAGGGGAACTCCTACGAGCAGTACTTC.

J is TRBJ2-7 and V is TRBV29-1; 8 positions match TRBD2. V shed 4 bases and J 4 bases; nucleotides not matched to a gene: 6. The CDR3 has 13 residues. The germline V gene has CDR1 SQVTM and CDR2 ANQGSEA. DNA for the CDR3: TGCAGCGTTGGAGCGGGAGCGCCTTACGAGCAGTACTTC. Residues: CSVGAGAPYEQYF.

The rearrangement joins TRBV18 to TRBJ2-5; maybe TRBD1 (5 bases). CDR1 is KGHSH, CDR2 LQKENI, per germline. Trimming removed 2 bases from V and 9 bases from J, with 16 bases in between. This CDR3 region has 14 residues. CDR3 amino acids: CASSPREGVMPQYF. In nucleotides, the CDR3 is TGTGCCAGCTCACCAAGGGAAGGGGTAATGCCCCAGTACTTC. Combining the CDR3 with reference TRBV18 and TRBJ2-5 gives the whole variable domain NAGVMQNPRHLVRRRGQEARLRCSPMKGHSHVYWYRQLPEEGLKFMVYLQKENIIDESGMPKERFSAEFPKEGPSILRIQQVVRGDSAAYFCASSPREGVMPQYFGPGTRLLVL.

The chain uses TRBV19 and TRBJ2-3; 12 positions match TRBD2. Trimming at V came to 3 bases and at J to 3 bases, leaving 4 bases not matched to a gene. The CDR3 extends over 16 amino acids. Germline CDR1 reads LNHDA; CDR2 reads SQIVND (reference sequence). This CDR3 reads CASSILTSGRTDTQYF. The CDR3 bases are TGTGCCAGTAGTATCCTGACTAGCGGGAGAACAGATACGCAGTATTTT.

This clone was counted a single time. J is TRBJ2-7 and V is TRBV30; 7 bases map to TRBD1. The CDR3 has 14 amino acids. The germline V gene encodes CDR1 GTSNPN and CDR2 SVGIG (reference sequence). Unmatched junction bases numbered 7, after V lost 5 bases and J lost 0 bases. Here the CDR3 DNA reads TGTGCCTGGTTGGGGGACAGCGCCTCCTACGAGCAGTACTTC. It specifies CAWLGDSASYEQYF.

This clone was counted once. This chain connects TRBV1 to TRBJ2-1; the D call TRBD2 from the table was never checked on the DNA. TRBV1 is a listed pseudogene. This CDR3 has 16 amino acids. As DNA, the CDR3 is TGCACCAGCAGCCCCAGACGTCAGGAGGAGGTCAATGAGCAGTTCTTC. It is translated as CTSSPRRQEEVNEQFF.